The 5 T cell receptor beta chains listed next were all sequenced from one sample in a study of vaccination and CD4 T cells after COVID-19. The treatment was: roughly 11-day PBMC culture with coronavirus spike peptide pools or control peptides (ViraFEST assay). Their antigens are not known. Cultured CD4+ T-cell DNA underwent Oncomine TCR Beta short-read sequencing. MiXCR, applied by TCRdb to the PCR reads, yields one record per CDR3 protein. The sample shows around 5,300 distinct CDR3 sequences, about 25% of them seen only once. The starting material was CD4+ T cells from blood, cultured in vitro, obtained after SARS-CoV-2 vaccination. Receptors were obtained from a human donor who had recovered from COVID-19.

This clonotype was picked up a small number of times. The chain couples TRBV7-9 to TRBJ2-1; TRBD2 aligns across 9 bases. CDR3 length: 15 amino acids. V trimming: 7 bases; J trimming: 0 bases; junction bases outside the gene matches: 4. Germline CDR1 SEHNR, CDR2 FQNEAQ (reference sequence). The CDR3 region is CASTFSGSSYNEQFF. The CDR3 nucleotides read TGTGCCAGCACCTTTAGCGGGAGCTCCTACAATGAGCAGTTCTTC. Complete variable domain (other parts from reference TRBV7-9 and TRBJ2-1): DTGVSQNPRHKITKRGQNVTFRCDPISEHNRLYWYRQTLGQGPEFLTYFQNEAQLEKSRLLSDRFSAERPKGSFSTLEIQRTEQGDSAMYLCASTFSGSSYNEQFFGPGTRLTVL.

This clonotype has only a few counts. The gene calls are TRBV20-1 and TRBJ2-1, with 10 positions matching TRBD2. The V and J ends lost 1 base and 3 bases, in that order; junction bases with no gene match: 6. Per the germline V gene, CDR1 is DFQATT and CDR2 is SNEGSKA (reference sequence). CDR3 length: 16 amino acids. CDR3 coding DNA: TGCAGTGCTAGAGGGGGTAGCGGGAGGTACTACAATGAGCAGTTCTTC. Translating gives CSARGGSGRYYNEQFF.

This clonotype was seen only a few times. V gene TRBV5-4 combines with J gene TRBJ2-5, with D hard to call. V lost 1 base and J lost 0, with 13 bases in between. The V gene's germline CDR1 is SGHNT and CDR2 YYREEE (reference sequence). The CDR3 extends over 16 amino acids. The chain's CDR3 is CASSLIRVGYQETQYF. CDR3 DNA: TGTGCCAGCAGCTTGATTCGGGTAGGGTACCAAGAGACCCAGTACTTC.

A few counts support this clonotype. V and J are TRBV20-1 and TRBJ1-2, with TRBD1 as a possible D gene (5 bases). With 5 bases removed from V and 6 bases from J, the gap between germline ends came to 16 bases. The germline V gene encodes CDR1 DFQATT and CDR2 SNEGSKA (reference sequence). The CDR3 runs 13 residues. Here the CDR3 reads CSALESGADGYTF. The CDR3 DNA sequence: TGCAGTGCTCTAGAGAGTGGGGCGGATGGCTACACCTTC.

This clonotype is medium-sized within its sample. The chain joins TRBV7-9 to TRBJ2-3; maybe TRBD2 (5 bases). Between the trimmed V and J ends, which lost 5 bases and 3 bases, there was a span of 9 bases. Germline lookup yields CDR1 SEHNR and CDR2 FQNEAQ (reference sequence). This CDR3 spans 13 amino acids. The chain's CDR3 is CASSRGITDTQYF. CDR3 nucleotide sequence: TGTGCCAGCAGCCGGGGAATAACAGATACGCAGTATTTT.